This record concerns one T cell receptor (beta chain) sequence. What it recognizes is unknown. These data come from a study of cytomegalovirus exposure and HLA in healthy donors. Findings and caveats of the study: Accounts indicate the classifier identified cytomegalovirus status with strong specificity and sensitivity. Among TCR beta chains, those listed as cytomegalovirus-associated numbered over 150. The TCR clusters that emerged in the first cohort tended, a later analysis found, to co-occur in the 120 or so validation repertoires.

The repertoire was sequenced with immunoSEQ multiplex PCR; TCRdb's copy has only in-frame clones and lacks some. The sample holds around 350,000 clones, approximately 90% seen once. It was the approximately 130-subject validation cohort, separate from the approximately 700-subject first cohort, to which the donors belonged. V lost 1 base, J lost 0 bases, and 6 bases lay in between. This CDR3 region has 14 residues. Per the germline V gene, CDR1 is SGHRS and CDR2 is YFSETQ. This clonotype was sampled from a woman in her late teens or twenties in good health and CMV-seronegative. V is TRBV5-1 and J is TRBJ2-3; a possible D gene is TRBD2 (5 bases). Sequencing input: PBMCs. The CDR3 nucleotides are TGCGCCAGCAGCTTGCCGGGGAGCACAGATACGCAGTATTTT. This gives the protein CASSLPGSTDTQYF.